Below are 3 T cell receptor beta chains sequenced from a single sample in a study of blood T cell repertoires in COVID-19. Data came from immunoSEQ multiplex PCR; TCRdb stores just in-frame clones and leaves some out. The repertoire has roughly 340,000 clones, about 87% of them found once; the top ten carry over 6%. Sequenced: peripheral blood. All receptors come from a woman aged 50 to 60 with COVID-19, enrolled during active disease.

This chain links TRBV7-2 with TRBJ2-1, with 9 bases identical to TRBD2. CDR3 length: 14 residues. The V and J ends lost 3 bases and 4 bases, in that order; junction bases with no gene match: 1. Germline V gene lookup returns CDR1 SGHTA and CDR2 FQGNSA. CDR3 DNA sequence: TGTGCCAGCAGCTTTAGCGGGGGTTACAATGAGCAGTTCTTC. It specifies CASSFSGGYNEQFF.

V and J are TRBV18 and TRBJ2-2, with D perhaps TRBD2 (5 bases). Per the germline V gene, CDR1 is KGHSH and CDR2 is LQKENI. The V and J ends lost 8 bases and 5 bases respectively, with 9 bases between them. The CDR3 is 12 amino acids. Here the CDR3 DNA reads TGTGCCAGCCCCACTAGTACCGGGGAGCTGTTTTTT. It yields the protein CASPTSTGELFF.

V usage is TRBV2 and J usage is TRBJ1-1; 9 bases align to TRBD1. Germline V gene lookup returns CDR1 SNHLY and CDR2 FYNNEI. With 9 bases clipped from V and 4 bases from J, the junction kept 12 bases outside the gene matches. The CDR3 consists of 15 residues. For the CDR3, the DNA is TGTGCCAGTGACAGGGGGAGAGCGTCCCTCACTGAAGCTTTCTTT. Encoded protein: CASDRGRASLTEAFF.